A selection of T cell receptor beta chains follows, all from one sample in a study of shared clonotypes between healthy human individuals. Repertoires were generated with immunoSEQ multiplex PCR, while TCRdb's copy carries only in-frame clones and drops some. The table records about 300,000 clones, about 74% of them present only once. The sample consisted of memory CD4+ T cells sorted from blood. Receptors were obtained from a man aged 25-45 years in good health. CDR3s include the opening cysteine and the closing phenylalanine or tryptophan.

CDR3 protein: CASHLGPGTNEKLFF
J gene: TRBJ1-4
V gene: TRBV6-1
CDR3 length: 15

CDR3 protein: CAIKGQGADEQFF
J gene: TRBJ2-1
V gene: TRBV10-3
CDR3 length: 13

CDR3 protein: CASRGNTEAFF
J gene: TRBJ1-1
V gene: TRBV6-5
CDR3 length: 11

CDR3 protein: CASRLTGGAGEETQYF
J gene: TRBJ2-5
V gene: TRBV28
CDR3 length: 16

CDR3 protein: CASSLTGVYEQYF
J gene: TRBJ2-7
V gene: TRBV11-3
CDR3 length: 13

CDR3 protein: CASSEGGTEAFF
J gene: TRBJ1-1
V gene: TRBV6-5
CDR3 length: 12

CDR3 protein: CAISESRDNEQFF
J gene: TRBJ2-1
V gene: TRBV10-3
CDR3 length: 13

CDR3 protein: CASREQGSSYEQYF
J gene: TRBJ2-7
V gene: TRBV6-1
CDR3 length: 14

CDR3 protein: CATRRASALYEQYF
J gene: TRBJ2-7
V gene: TRBV2
CDR3 length: 14

CDR3 protein: CASSLDLAGYEQFF
J gene: TRBJ2-1
V gene: TRBV5-4
CDR3 length: 14

CDR3 protein: CASSPSRIATEAFF
J gene: TRBJ1-1
V gene: TRBV11-3
CDR3 length: 14

CDR3 protein: CASSLDRAGVWFF
J gene: TRBJ2-1
V gene: TRBV11-2
CDR3 length: 13

CDR3 protein: CASSLREPGDTQYF
J gene: TRBJ2-3
V gene: TRBV5-4
CDR3 length: 14

CDR3 protein: CASTAGTSLPGRWNEQFF
J gene: TRBJ2-1
V gene: TRBV5-4
CDR3 length: 18

CDR3 protein: CASSISGGRNEQFF
J gene: TRBJ2-1
V gene: TRBV19
CDR3 length: 14

CDR3 protein: CASSQAGTGISGEKLFF
J gene: TRBJ1-4
V gene: TRBV4-1
CDR3 length: 17

CDR3 protein: CASTTGSSGNTIYF
J gene: TRBJ1-3
V gene: TRBV19
CDR3 length: 14